Listed here are 27 T cell receptor beta chains from one sample, sequenced in a study of OX40 agonist ivuxolimab in advanced cancers. Preparation of the library involved the immunoSEQ multiplex PCR assay. TCRdb mirrors the immuneACCESS table, restricted to in-frame sequences. Some clones are absent from its copies; in checked studies, under half trace to an unresolved V gene, and the reason for the others is unknown. The sample table lists about 79,000 clones, roughly 94% of them with a count of one. The top ten clones comprise around 10% of the sample. Material: CD4+ or CD8+ T cells sorted from blood, obtained in a trial of the OX40 agonist ivuxolimab. The receptors originated from an adult with an advanced solid tumor such as melanoma, head and neck, liver or kidney cancer.

A word on this clone: Sequence at one end of the junction differs from germline and may be a read error. The V and J genes are TRBV14 and TRBJ2-7; D remains unclear. CDR1 is SGHDN and CDR2 is FVKESK in the germline V gene. The CDR3 loop spans 15 amino acids. CDR3 protein: CASSQGHLLLYEQYF. CDR3 nucleotides: TGTGCCAGCAGTCAAGGGCACTTACTTCTCTACGAGCAGTACTTC.

The chain has TRBV5-1 and TRBJ2-7; D is possibly TRBD1 (7 bases). This CDR3 spans 14 amino acids. V was cut by 5 bases and J by 6 bases, with 18 bases left in between. The V gene's germline CDR1 is SGHRS and CDR2 YFSETQ. CDR3: CASSLQGEAREQYF. CDR3 nucleotide sequence: TGCGCCAGCAGTTTGCAGGGGGAGGCCCGCGAGCAGTACTTC.

This clone was seen just once. The chain employs TRBV6-5 and TRBJ1-4; TRBD1 aligns across 11 bases. This CDR3 is built from 15 residues. V gave up 5 bases and J gave up 6 bases; unmatched junction bases: 5. Germline loops: CDR1 MNHEY, CDR2 SVGAGI. CDR3 DNA: TGTGCCAGCAGTCCCTCGGGACAGGGGGATGAAAAACTGTTTTTT. This translates into CASSPSGQGDEKLFF.

This chain uses TRBV4-2 with TRBJ1-1, with D hard to call. The CDR3 is made up of 13 amino acids. Germline CDR1 LGHNA, CDR2 YNFKEQ. V was shortened by 4 bases and J by 0 bases, with 6 bases between the two germline ends. The CDR3: CASSPPVNTEAFF. The CDR3 nucleotides are TGTGCCAGCAGCCCACCGGTGAACACTGAAGCTTTCTTT.

This chain links TRBV4-1 with TRBJ2-1, with no clear D. The CDR3 spans 15 residues. CDR1 and CDR2 from the germline V gene are MGHRA and YSYEKL. V lost 1 base to trimming and J lost 0 bases, with 7 bases between them. The CDR3 DNA reads as TGCGCCAGCAGCCAAGCGGAAAGCTCCTACAATGAGCAGTTCTTC. Translation gives CASSQAESSYNEQFF.

This chain joins TRBV4-1 and TRBJ2-1, with 10 bases lining up with TRBD2. The CDR3 runs to 15 residues. CDR1 and CDR2 (germline): MGHRA, YSYEKL. Trimming at V came to 5 bases and at J to 4 bases, leaving 5 bases not matched to a gene. The DNA for the CDR3 is TGCGCCAGCAGCTTAACTAGCGGGACTTACAATGAGCAGTTCTTC. Its translation: CASSLTSGTYNEQFF.

The rearrangement joins TRBV7-9 to TRBJ2-7; no clear D gene. Trimming stripped 3 bases from V and 0 bases from J, with 6 bases between. The CDR3 is made up of 13 amino acids. Looked up from germline, CDR1 is SEHNR and CDR2 is FQNEAQ (reference sequence). The CDR3 DNA reads TGTGCCAGCAGCTTTCTAAACTCCTACGAGCAGTACTTC. It encodes CASSFLNSYEQYF.

V usage is TRBV28 and J usage is TRBJ2-1, with TRBD2 matching 13 bases. In germline, CDR1 is MDHEN, CDR2 SYDVKM. CDR3 length: 16 residues. V dropped 5 bases and J dropped 4; count of bases not matched to a gene: 5. The CDR3 reads CASSPRLAGGYNEQFF. CDR3 DNA sequence: TGTGCCAGCAGTCCTCGACTAGCGGGGGGATACAATGAGCAGTTCTTC.

V usage is TRBV28 and J usage is TRBJ2-2, with 7 bases matching TRBD1. CDR3 length: 15 residues. Germline assignment: CDR1 MDHEN and CDR2 SYDVKM. V lost 2 bases, J lost 6 bases, and 6 bases stayed unmatched. In DNA form, the CDR3 reads TGTGCCAGCAGTTTAGACAGGGTGGTGGCCGGGGAGCTGTTTTTT. Protein: CASSLDRVVAGELFF.

The chain has TRBV5-8 and TRBJ2-7; D possibly corresponds to TRBD2 (5 bases). Germline lookup yields CDR1 SGHTS and CDR2 YDEGEE. This CDR3 spans 16 amino acids. The ends were cut back, 6 bases at V and 2 bases at J, with 21 bases in the middle. The CDR3 here is CASIPNGGRSTYEQYF. The CDR3 bases are TGTGCCAGCATCCCTAATGGAGGCAGATCCACCTACGAGCAGTACTTC.

V gene TRBV28 combines with J gene TRBJ2-5; D uncertain. V dropped 2 bases and J dropped 2 bases, with 15 bases sitting between them. The CDR3 has 16 residues. Germline CDR1 reads MDHEN; CDR2 reads SYDVKM. The CDR3 is CASSLDPYSVQETQYF. CDR3 DNA: TGTGCCAGCAGTTTAGACCCGTACAGCGTTCAAGAGACCCAGTACTTC.

The chain employs TRBV10-2 and TRBJ2-7; no firm D call. The CDR3 is 12 amino acids. The germline gives CDR1 WSHSY, CDR2 SAAADI. Trimming removed 0 bases from V and 4 bases from J, with 4 bases in between. The chain's CDR3 is CASSESWYEQYF. In DNA form, the CDR3 reads TGCGCCAGCAGTGAGTCGTGGTACGAGCAGTACTTC.

The chain uses TRBV7-6 and TRBJ1-3, with D maybe TRBD1 (5 bases). Per the germline V gene, CDR1 is SGHVS and CDR2 is FNYEAQ. The CDR3 runs 17 residues. The V end was cut by 0 bases, the J end by 0 bases, with 12 bases between. As DNA, the CDR3 is TGTGCCAGCAGCTTAGCGGGGACGGAGAGCTCTGGAAACACCATATATTTT. Amino acids: CASSLAGTESSGNTIYF. Full variable domain (missing parts from reference TRBV7-6 and TRBJ1-3): GAGVSQSPRYKVTKRGQDVALRCDPISGHVSLYWYRQALGQGPEFLTYFNYEAQQDKSGLPNDRFSAERPEGSISTLTIQRTEQRDSAMYRCASSLAGTESSGNTIYFGEGSWLTVV.

The chain is built from TRBV6-1 and TRBJ2-7; 9 positions match TRBD1. This CDR3 contains 15 residues. Germline V gene sequence: CDR1 MNHNS, CDR2 SASEGT. J lost 0 bases, V lost 4 bases, and 4 bases had no gene match. The CDR3 nucleotides read TGTGCCAGCAGTGTTTACAGGGGGCCCTCCTACGAGCAGTACTTC. Its protein is CASSVYRGPSYEQYF.

The V call is TRBV29-1, the J call TRBJ1-2, with D perhaps matching TRBD1 (5 bases). This CDR3 has 14 amino acids. Germline V CDR1 and CDR2: SQVTM, ANQGSEA. V gave up 7 bases and J gave up 3 bases, with 18 bases separating them. The CDR3 bases are TGCAGCGCCCTAGGCGCAGGGTATTACTATGGCTACACCTTC. This gives the protein CSALGAGYYYGYTF.

The chain employs TRBV7-9 and TRBJ1-6, with 9 bases matching TRBD1. The CDR3 covers 15 residues. Trimming took 5 bases from V and 7 from J; bases not matched to a gene: 6. Germline CDR1 is SEHNR and CDR2 is FQNEAQ (reference sequence). CDR3 loop: CASSTWGQGNSPLHF. Written as DNA, the CDR3 is TGTGCCAGCAGCACGTGGGGACAGGGAAATTCACCCCTCCACTTT.

The V and J genes are TRBV7-2 and TRBJ2-1, with D unresolved. The CDR3 sequence is 14 residues long. The ends were cut back, 0 bases at V and 5 bases at J, with 8 bases in the middle. Germline V gene lookup returns CDR1 SGHTA and CDR2 FQGNSA. CDR3 DNA sequence: TGTGCCAGCAGCTTAGCGGGTTCCGACAATGAGCAGTTCTTC. Its protein product is CASSLAGSDNEQFF.

This chain uses TRBV19 with TRBJ2-6; D remains unclear. CDR1 is LNHDA and CDR2 is SQIVND in the germline V gene (reference sequence). V was shortened by 6 bases and J by 1 base, with 10 bases between the two germline ends. The CDR3 consists of 15 residues. The CDR3 DNA sequence: TGTGCCAGTAGACCCCAGGCTTCTGGGGCCAACGTCCTGACTTTC. Translated: CASRPQASGANVLTF.

V usage is TRBV28 and J usage is TRBJ2-5, with 12 positions matching TRBD2. Trimming took 3 bases from V and 5 from J; bases not matched to a gene: 7. CDR3 length equals 16 residues. The V gene's germline CDR1 is MDHEN and CDR2 SYDVKM. The CDR3 is CASSFPSGGARETQYF. In DNA, the CDR3 is TGTGCCAGCAGTTTCCCTAGCGGGGGGGCTCGGGAGACCCAGTACTTC.

The chain recombines TRBV12-5 with TRBJ2-5, with 10 bases lining up with TRBD2. Germline CDR1 is LGHNT and CDR2 is FRNRAP. The CDR3 runs to 16 residues. V gave up 0 bases and J gave up 2 bases; unmatched junction bases: 3. The CDR3 loop reads CASGLVPAGGQETQYF. As DNA, the CDR3 is TGTGCTAGTGGTTTGGTACCAGCGGGGGGGCAAGAGACCCAGTACTTC.

The chain employs TRBV6-1 and TRBJ2-1; maybe TRBD1 (5 bases). CDR3 length equals 18 residues. Germline CDR1 is MNHNS and CDR2 is SASEGT. Trimming took off 0 bases at V and 6 bases at J, with 21 bases between the two ends. The CDR3 DNA reads as TGTGCCAGCAGTGAAGCACCTGGAAGGGGATCAGCTTCCAATGAGCAGTTCTTC. Translated: CASSEAPGRGSASNEQFF.

The rearrangement joins TRBV19 to TRBJ2-6; D may be TRBD1 (6 bases). This CDR3 comprises 18 residues. V gave up 3 bases and J gave up 0 bases, with 15 bases separating them. In germline, CDR1 is LNHDA, CDR2 SQIVND (reference sequence). The CDR3 DNA is TGTGCCAGTAGTATGACCGGGACAACCTACTCTGGGGCCAACGTCCTGACTTTC. Encoded protein: CASSMTGTTYSGANVLTF.

The chain employs TRBV2 and TRBJ2-7, with 7 bases identical to TRBD1. CDR1 is SNHLY, CDR2 FYNNEI, per germline. This CDR3 comprises 14 residues. The ends lost 5 bases at V and 2 bases at J; junction bases unmatched: 6. CDR3 loop: CASSTDRDPYEQYF. The CDR3 DNA sequence: TGTGCCAGCAGTACAGACAGGGACCCCTACGAGCAGTACTTC.

V and J are TRBV28 and TRBJ1-1; no definite D call. Looked up from germline, CDR1 is MDHEN and CDR2 is SYDVKM. The CDR3 covers 14 residues. Between the trimmed V and J ends, which lost 6 bases and 1 base, there was a span of 12 bases. The CDR3 nucleotides read TGTGCCAGCAGGATAGGTGGCTGGAACACTGAAGCTTTCTTT. Translated, it gives CASRIGGWNTEAFF.

The V gene is TRBV28, the J gene TRBJ2-1; TRBD2 is a possible D gene (5 bases). V was trimmed by 6 bases and J by 6 bases, leaving 9 bases between them. This CDR3 comprises 12 residues. The germline CDR1 and CDR2 sequences are MDHEN and SYDVKM. CDR3 residues: CASSPEGNEQFF. CDR3 bases: TGTGCCAGCAGCCCCGAGGGCAATGAGCAGTTCTTC.

The chain employs TRBV5-8 and TRBJ1-2; D ambiguous. V was trimmed by 0 bases and J by 6 bases, leaving 9 bases between them. Germline lookup yields CDR1 SGHTS and CDR2 YDEGEE. The CDR3 length is 13 residues. DNA for the CDR3: TGTGCCAGCAGCTTGGGGGTGGGAGATGGCTACACCTTC. This encodes CASSLGVGDGYTF.

The chain combines TRBV5-1 with TRBJ1-2; D is perhaps TRBD1 (5 bases). Germline CDR1 and CDR2: SGHRS and YFSETQ. The CDR3 is 11 residues long. V lost 4 bases and J 6 bases, leaving 7 bases between the germline ends. The CDR3 DNA follows: TGCGCCAGCAGCCCGGGACATGGCTACACCTTC. Amino acid sequence: CASSPGHGYTF.